Below, one TCR beta chain is given with its context. Its cognate antigen has yet to be identified. Nothing much larger sits one base from this clone, and base qualities are not available. The germline V gene gives CDR1 as SGHRS and CDR2 as YFSETQ. V is shortened by 3 bases, J by 2 bases, and the region joining them spans 15 bases. Measured from the cysteine to the phenylalanine, the CDR3 is 17 residues long. The kept DNA is CDR3 alone, 51 bases in frame from the first base. These data come from a study of brain T cells in children with intractable seizures (dated by TCRdb to 2020 to 2022). Context from the whole study: As a first screen for immune gene transcripts, resected brain tissue from approximately 49 pediatric epilepsy surgery cases was run on a NanoString immunology panel. Among the roughly twelve selected surgery cases, eight also had pre-surgery blood sequenced, leaving four with brain tissue only. General conclusions and limits of the study: Viral specificity was inferred only from CDR3 sequence similarity, and patients' HCMV serostatus was unknown. Because sequencing depth differed between pre- and post-surgery blood, the absence of clones from the pre-surgery sample may reflect undersampling.

In light of the paper, this sample's time point label describes: resected brain tissue, or blood drawn just prior to surgery. The surgery cases that showed the highest brain T cell transcript signatures were chosen for TCR beta chain sequencing of brain tissue, and of blood when it was available. Before surgery, the patients had been given at least one anti-epileptic drug. The TCR-sequenced patients were children whose drug-resistant epilepsy was caused by tuberous sclerosis complex, focal cortical dysplasia, Rasmussen encephalitis or hemimegalencephaly. Blood was drawn right before the epilepsy surgery. The Monarch genomic DNA purification kit was used to extract bulk genomic DNA from unsorted brain tissue and whole blood. The immunoSEQ assay was applied to genomic DNA to generate the TCR beta chain sequences. In the paper's pipeline: Any CDR3 sequence that did not begin with the conserved framework cysteine at position 104 was removed by hand. To get clonality, the normalized Shannon's Diversity Index was subtracted from one, giving values from 0 (maximal diversity) to 1 (oligoclonal). Chi-squared comparison-of-proportions tests were used to check whether the frequency of the same CDR3 differed between samples, for example brain versus blood. Public clonotypes were identified by searching immuneACCESS, and similarity to known antiviral clonotypes was assessed with the VDJdb browser. This is the immuneACCESS table as TCRdb keeps it, with only in-frame sequences that have V and J called. A part of the clones is gone; compared with another copy, unresolved V genes explain less than half, and the rest is unexplained. The V and J calls and the clone size are those of that table, but D and trimming were determined from the DNA. The sample table shows tens of thousands of clones, and under 95% are seen once. Less than 30% of the sample belongs to the ten largest clones.

The material was peripheral blood, obtained at surgery. Recombination joined TRBV5-1 with TRBJ2-6; the D gene is possibly TRBD1, with 5 bases matching. The origin of this receptor is a girl aged 2 to 10 with Rasmussen encephalitis and intractable seizures. The CDR3 region: CASSWKGWVPGANVLTF. The DNA sequence follows: TGCGCCAGCAGCTGGAAGGGGTGGGTCCCTGGGGCCAACGTCCTGACTTTC.